This T cell receptor (beta chain) was sequenced for a study of cytotoxic CD8 clonotypes in ibrutinib-treated CLL. Study background: Sample averages reached 255,043 productive templates and over 85,000 productive rearrangements.

This clone was seen a single time. Libraries were prepared by immunoSEQ multiplex PCR; TCRdb keeps only in-frame clonotypes and omits some of them. The sample has more than 300,000 clones, around four fifths seen once. V was pared by 9 bases and J by 2 bases, with 8 bases of the junction left unmatched. The germline V gene has CDR1 MDHEN and CDR2 SYDVKM. This CDR3 contains 14 residues. Sequenced here: PBMCs, sampled before ibrutinib treatment. The chain joins TRBV28 to TRBJ2-7, with 9 bases matching TRBD1. The sequence came from a human donor with chronic lymphocytic leukemia. CDR3 protein: CASPGTGTPYEQYF. The CDR3 coding sequence is TGTGCCAGTCCCGGGACAGGGACCCCCTACGAGCAGTACTTC.